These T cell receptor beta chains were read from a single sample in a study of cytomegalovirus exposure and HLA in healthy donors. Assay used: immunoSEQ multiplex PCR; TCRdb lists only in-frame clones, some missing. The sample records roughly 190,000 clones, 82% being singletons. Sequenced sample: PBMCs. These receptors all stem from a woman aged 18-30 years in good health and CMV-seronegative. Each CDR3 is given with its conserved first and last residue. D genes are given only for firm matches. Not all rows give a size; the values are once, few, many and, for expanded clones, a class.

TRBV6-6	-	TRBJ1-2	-	TGTGCCAGCAGGACAGGTATTGACTATGGCTACACCTTC	CASRTGIDYGYTF
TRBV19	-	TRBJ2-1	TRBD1	TGTGCCAGTAGTATAGCCGGGACAGGGGTATACAATGAGCAGTTCTTC	CASSIAGTGVYNEQFF
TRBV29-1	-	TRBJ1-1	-	TGCAGCGTTGAAGACCTGTACGGGGCTTTCTTT	CSVEDLYGAFF
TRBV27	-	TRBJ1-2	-	TGTGCCAGCAGTTTATCGGGCCCGGACTATGGCTACACCTTC	CASSLSGPDYGYTF
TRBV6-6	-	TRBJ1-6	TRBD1	TGTGCCAGCAGTTACTCGACAGGGGAGAATTCACCCCTCCACTTT	CASSYSTGENSPLHF
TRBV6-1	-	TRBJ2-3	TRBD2	TGTGCCAGCAGTGACCCAGCGGGGGGGGGCACAGATACGCAGTATTTT	CASSDPAGGGTDTQYF
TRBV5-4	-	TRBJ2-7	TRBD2	TGTGCCAGCAGCTCACTCCAAGGACTAGCGGGAGGCTACGAGCAGTACTTC	CASSSLQGLAGGYEQYF
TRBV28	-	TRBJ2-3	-	TGTGCCACATACGACGGGGGCACAGATACGCAGTATTTT	CATYDGGTDTQYF
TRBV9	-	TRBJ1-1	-	TGTGCCAGCAGCGTATCAGGGGCCCATGGAACTGAAGCTTTCTTT	CASSVSGAHGTEAFF
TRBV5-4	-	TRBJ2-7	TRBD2	TGTGCCAGCAGCTTGGGCGGGGGGTATGACGAGCAGTACTTC	CASSLGGGYDEQYF
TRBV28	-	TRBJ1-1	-	TGTGCAGCTATAGGGGGGGGAGAGACCGGGTCAGTCGTTCCTTTCTTT	CAAIGGGETGSVVPFF
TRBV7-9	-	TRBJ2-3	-	TGTGCCAGCAGCCCAGAGGATTTGCGGGACGACACAGATACGCAGTATTTT	CASSPEDLRDDTDTQYF
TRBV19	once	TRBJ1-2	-	TGTGCCAGTAGTATAACAACAGGTGAGCCGTATGGCTACACCTTC	CASSITTGEPYGYTF
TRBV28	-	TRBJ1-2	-	TGTGCCAGCAGTTTTAATTCCCTTGCCGGTGGCTACACCTTC	CASSFNSLAGGYTF
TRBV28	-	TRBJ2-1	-	TGTGCCAGCAGTTTTTACGGACAGAGGATTAATGAGCAGTTCTTC	CASSFYGQRINEQFF
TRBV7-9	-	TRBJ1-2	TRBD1	TGTGCCAGCAGCTTAGATGGACAGGGTGGCGTCTATGGCTACACCTTC	CASSLDGQGGVYGYTF
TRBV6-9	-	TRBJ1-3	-	TGTGCCAGCCTTACTGGAAACACCATATATTTT	CASLTGNTIYF
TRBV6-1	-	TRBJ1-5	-	TGTGCCAGCAGTGAAGCGTTATCTGGTAGTAGACAGCCCCAGCATTTT	CASSEALSGSRQPQHF
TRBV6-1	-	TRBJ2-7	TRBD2	TGTGCCAGCGGGGGGGACTCCTACGAGCAGTACTTC	CASGGDSYEQYF
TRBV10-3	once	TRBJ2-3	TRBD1	TGTGCCATCAGAGGGACAGCTAGCACAGATACGCAGTATTTT	CAIRGTASTDTQYF
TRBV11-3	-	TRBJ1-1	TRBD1	TGTGCCAGCCGCCTCCGGGACAGAGCTTTCTTT	CASRLRDRAFF
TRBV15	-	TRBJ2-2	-	TGTGCCACCAGCAGAACCGGACAGCCACGGGCCGGGGAGCTGTTTTTT	CATSRTGQPRAGELFF
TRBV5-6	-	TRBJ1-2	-	TGTGCCAGCAGCCCTACAGGGCGAGCAGGCTACACCTTC	CASSPTGRAGYTF
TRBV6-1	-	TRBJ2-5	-	TGTGCCAGCAGTGGGCAGGGCGGCGAGACCCAGTACTTC	CASSGQGGETQYF
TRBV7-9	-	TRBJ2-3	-	TGTGCCAGCAGCCCCCCGGTGGCAGATACGCAGTATTTT	CASSPPVADTQYF
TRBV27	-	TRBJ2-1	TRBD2	TGTGCCAGCAGTTCCGGGACTAGCGGATCCAATGAGCAGTTCTTC	CASSSGTSGSNEQFF